The 28 T cell receptor beta chains below come from one sample, sequenced in a study of blood T cell repertoires in COVID-19. Sequenced by immunoSEQ multiplex PCR; TCRdb stores in-frame clones only, minus some. This sample has about 150,000 clones; 85% to 90% occur once, and the top ten carry around 2.3%. Sequenced input: peripheral blood. The receptors here all came from a man aged 45 to 65 with active COVID-19.

The CDR3 region is CASSLSRAGARYEQYF. CDR3 nucleotide sequence: TGTGCCAGCAGTTTATCCCGGGCGGGGGCACGATACGAGCAGTACTTC. This chain connects TRBV27 to TRBJ2-7; a weak D match, TRBD2 (7 bases). The CDR3 has 16 amino acids. Germline V gene lookup returns CDR1 MNHEY and CDR2 SMNVEV (reference sequence). Trimming stripped 0 bases from V and 4 bases from J, with 16 bases between.

This clone was seen more than once but under ten times. The CDR3 sequence: CASSFRQGSPQHF. Here the CDR3 DNA reads TGTGCCAGCAGCTTCCGACAGGGCTCGCCCCAGCATTTT. This sequence joins TRBV11-2 and TRBJ1-5, with TRBD1 identical over 7 bases. V lost 3 bases, J lost 9 bases, and 5 bases stayed unmatched. CDR3 length: 13 amino acids. Germline CDR1 and CDR2: SGHAT and FQNNGV. Full variable domain (rest looked up from reference TRBV11-2 and TRBJ1-5): EAGVAQSPRYKIIEKRQSVAFWCNPISGHATLYWYQQILGQGPKLLIQFQNNGVVDDSQLPKDRFSAERLKGVDSTLKIQPAKLEDSAVYLCASSFRQGSPQHFGDGTRLSIL.

On this clone: A read error may account for a junction end that differs from germline. The identical CDR3 is also encoded by other nucleotide sequences in the sample. The chain uses TRBV9 and TRBJ2-7; a weak D match, TRBD1 (6 bases). The CDR3 consists of 14 residues. The germline CDR1 and CDR2 sequences are SGDLS and YYNGEE. The CDR3 sequence: CASSMGANSYEQYF. The CDR3 nucleotides are TGTGCCAGCAGCATGGGGGCGAATAGCTACGAGCAGTACTTT.

The chain employs TRBV5-5 and TRBJ1-6; D perhaps matches TRBD1 (6 bases). This CDR3 has 15 residues. Trimming took off 4 bases at V and 10 bases at J, with 18 bases between the two ends. The V gene's germline CDR1 is SGHKS and CDR2 YYEKEE (reference sequence). CDR3: CASSLAGAAASPLHF. The CDR3 coding sequence is TGTGCCAGCAGCCTCGCAGGGGCTGCCGCCTCACCCCTCCACTTT.

The rearrangement joins TRBV6-6 to TRBJ2-2; 11 bases are shared with TRBD1. The germline CDR1 and CDR2 sequences are MNHNY and SVGAGI (reference sequence). The CDR3 is 17 amino acids. V shed 5 bases, J shed 6 bases, and the junction held 11 bases outside the gene matches. The CDR3 DNA reads as TGTGCCAGCAGTCGAGGACAGGGGGCCACGAAGGCCGGGGAGCTGTTTTTT. Protein: CASSRGQGATKAGELFF.

The chain combines TRBV4-3 with TRBJ2-4; no clear D. CDR3 length equals 15 residues. With 1 base removed from V and 0 bases from J, the gap between germline ends came to 7 bases. Per germline, CDR1 LGHNA and CDR2 YSLEER. CDR3 DNA: TGCGCCAGCAGCCAAGGGCCTCTAGCCAAAAACATTCAGTACTTC. Amino acids: CASSQGPLAKNIQYF.

The chain recombines TRBV5-4 with TRBJ2-2; 9 nucleotides align to TRBD1. CDR1 is SGHNT, CDR2 YYREEE, per germline (reference sequence). J gave up 5 bases and V 0 bases, and 5 bases lay outside the gene matches. This CDR3 is built from 16 residues. For the CDR3, the DNA is TGTGCCAGCAGCTTGGTAATCGGGACAGGGACCGGGGAGCTGTTTTTT. It specifies CASSLVIGTGTGELFF.

This clone was seen only once. The V and J genes are TRBV12-3 or TRBV12-4 and TRBJ2-5; D remains unclear. This CDR3 has 13 amino acids. V was shortened by 3 bases and J by 5 bases, with 10 bases between the two germline ends. This CDR3 is CASSLPGRETQYF. The CDR3 DNA reads as TGTGCCAGCAGTTTGCCAGGCAGGGAGACCCAGTACTTC.

V and J are TRBV14 and TRBJ2-3, with 7 bases matching TRBD2. The CDR3 loop spans 18 amino acids. The ends lost 3 bases at V and 1 base at J; junction bases unmatched: 13. Germline V CDR1 and CDR2: SGHDN, FVKESK. The CDR3 DNA is TGTGCCAGCAGCCACGCTCCATCGCTGGGGGGGGGCACAGATACGCAGTATTTT. This translates into CASSHAPSLGGGTDTQYF.

This chain connects TRBV5-4 to TRBJ2-1; D is possibly TRBD2 (5 bases). The CDR3 consists of 13 residues. Trimming took 2 bases from V and 9 from J, leaving 12 bases between them. The V gene's germline CDR1 is SGHNT and CDR2 YYREEE (reference sequence). DNA for the CDR3: TGTGCCAGCAGCTTAGAACTAGTCGGTGAGCAGTTCTTC. Translating gives CASSLELVGEQFF.

The chain couples TRBV29-1 to TRBJ2-3; no firm D call. CDR1 and CDR2 from the germline V gene are SQVTM and ANQGSEA. The CDR3 runs 10 residues. The CDR3 nucleotides read TGCAGTACTATCACAGATACGCAGTATTTT. Its protein is CSTITDTQYF.

The chain is built from TRBV4-2 and TRBJ2-7; TRBD1 matches 8 bases. With 1 base clipped from V and 4 bases from J, the junction kept 9 bases outside the gene matches. The CDR3 length is 16 residues. Germline CDR1 LGHNA, CDR2 YNFKEQ. The CDR3 protein is CASSQVVGTGGYEQYF. CDR3 in DNA: TGTGCCAGCAGCCAAGTCGTGGGGACAGGTGGTTACGAGCAGTACTTC.

The chain joins TRBV5-1 to TRBJ1-1; TRBD1 matches 7 bases. Germline V lookup: CDR1 SGHRS, CDR2 YFSETQ. Trimming took 7 bases from V and 0 from J; bases not matched to a gene: 3. The length of the CDR3 is 13 residues. CDR3 nucleotides: TGCGCCAGCCATACAGGGGTGAACACTGAAGCTTTCTTT. It is translated as CASHTGVNTEAFF.

The CDR3 sequence is CASSIGDRVYIQYF. In DNA, the CDR3 is TGTGCCAGTAGTATAGGGGACAGGGTGTACATTCAGTACTTC. V usage is TRBV19 and J usage is TRBJ2-4, with 9 bases that match TRBD1. Looked up from germline, CDR1 is LNHDA and CDR2 is SQIVND (reference sequence). This CDR3 contains 14 residues. V trimming: 1 base; J trimming: 8 bases; junction bases outside the gene matches: 3. The variable domain in full, completed from reference TRBV19 and TRBJ2-4, reads DGGITQSPKYLFRKEGQNVTLSCEQNLNHDAMYWYRQDPGQGLRLIYYSQIVNDFQKGDIAEGYSVSREKKESFPLTVTSAQKNPTAFYLCASSIGDRVYIQYFGAGTRLSVL.

Only a few counts were recorded for this clone. This rearrangement joins TRBV7-8 to TRBJ1-5; 8 bases match TRBD1. The germline V gene encodes CDR1 SGHVS and CDR2 FQNEAQ. The V gene end was trimmed by 6 bases and the J gene end by 8 bases; junction bases not matched to a gene: 6. CDR3 length: 13 amino acids. The DNA for the CDR3 is TGTGCCAGCAGTCGGGACAGGTCTGAGCCCCAGCATTTT. This codes for CASSRDRSEPQHF. Filled out from reference TRBV7-8 and TRBJ1-5, the complete variable domain reads GAGVSQSPRYKVAKRGQDVALRCDPISGHVSLFWYQQALGQGPEFLTYFQNEAQLDKSGLPSDRFFAERPEGSVSTLKIQRTQQEDSAVYLCASSRDRSEPQHFGDGTRLSIL.

This chain connects TRBV11-1 to TRBJ2-7, with D tentatively TRBD1 (5 bases). The germline V and J ends were trimmed by 6 bases and 2 bases, with 8 bases remaining between them. Germline lookup yields CDR1 SGHAT and CDR2 FQDESV (reference sequence). This CDR3 has 12 residues. The CDR3 spells CASSTGAYEQYF. CDR3 DNA: TGTGCCAGCAGTACAGGAGCCTACGAGCAGTACTTC.

The chain employs TRBV14 and TRBJ1-1; possible D gene TRBD1, 6 bases. Germline CDR1 is SGHDN and CDR2 is FVKESK. V dropped 5 bases and J dropped 4 bases, with 11 bases sitting between them. The CDR3 has 13 amino acids. The CDR3 DNA sequence: TGTGCCAGCAGCAGGCCGACAGGCACTGAAGCTTTCTTT. It specifies CASSRPTGTEAFF.

The J gene is TRBJ2-5, the V gene TRBV29-1, with 8 bases identical to TRBD1. The CDR3 is 14 residues long. CDR1 is SQVTM, CDR2 ANQGSEA, per germline. The CDR3 DNA sequence: TGCAGTGCTGTGTCGTCAGGGGGCCTAGAGACCCAGTACTTC. Residues: CSAVSSGGLETQYF.

The genes are TRBV6-6 and TRBJ1-5; D is perhaps TRBD1 (6 bases). In germline, CDR1 is MNHNY, CDR2 SVGAGI (reference sequence). The CDR3 contains 15 residues. Trimming stripped 7 bases from V and 0 bases from J, with 13 bases between. In DNA, the CDR3 is TGTGCCAGCACCCTTGGACAGAATAGCAATCAGCCCCAGCATTTT. Amino acid sequence: CASTLGQNSNQPQHF.

V usage is TRBV3-1 (or the pseudogene TRBV3-2) and J usage is TRBJ2-7; 13 bases match TRBD2. The CDR3 runs to 15 residues. CDR1 and CDR2 from the germline V gene are LGHDT and YNNKEL (reference sequence). V was pared by 5 bases and J by 0 bases, with 1 base of the junction left unmatched. CDR3 nucleotide sequence: TGTGCCAGCAGCGGACTAGCGGGGGCCTCCTACGAGCAGTACTTC. It encodes CASSGLAGASYEQYF.

This clone was counted a single time. The V and J genes are TRBV5-5 and TRBJ2-6; D unresolved. V was cut by 2 bases and J by 0 bases, with 9 bases left in between. Per germline, CDR1 SGHKS and CDR2 YYEKEE (reference sequence). There are 16 residues in the CDR3. Written as DNA, the CDR3 is TGTGCCAGCAGCTTTAGTGGAGTCTCTGGGGCCAACGTCCTGACTTTC. It specifies CASSFSGVSGANVLTF.

The chain links TRBV24-1 to TRBJ2-3; 7 bases line up with TRBD2. The V gene's germline CDR1 is KGHDR and CDR2 SFDVKD. The V and J ends lost 3 bases and 2 bases, in that order; junction bases with no gene match: 4. The CDR3 consists of 15 residues. This chain's CDR3 is CATSDARGFTDTQYF. DNA of the CDR3: TGTGCCACCAGTGATGCGCGGGGGTTCACAGATACGCAGTATTTT.

This rearrangement joins TRBV7-9 to TRBJ2-1; 10 bases align to TRBD2. Germline V CDR1 and CDR2: SEHNR, FQNEAQ (reference sequence). This CDR3 region has 19 residues. V gave up 2 bases and J gave up 5 bases; unmatched junction bases: 15. In DNA form, the CDR3 reads TGTGCCAGCAGCTTAAGGGAGGTGGCTAGCGGGGGCCCCCACAATGAGCAGTTCTTC. Its translation: CASSLREVASGGPHNEQFF.

The chain joins TRBV6-2 or TRBV6-3 to TRBJ2-1; 9 positions match TRBD2. The CDR3 sequence is 16 residues long. Germline loops: CDR1 MNHEY, CDR2 SVGEGT. J lost 4 bases, V lost 2 bases, and 6 bases had no gene match. CDR3: CASSYSAGGLYNEQFF. The CDR3 DNA sequence: TGTGCCAGCAGTTACAGTGCGGGGGGGCTATACAATGAGCAGTTCTTC.

The rearrangement links TRBV7-2 to TRBJ2-1, with D hard to call. CDR3 length: 13 residues. The V gene's germline CDR1 is SGHTA and CDR2 FQGNSA. The V end lost 2 bases, the J end lost 4 bases, and 6 bases lay between the germline ends. The CDR3 sequence: CASSLSVYNEQFF. CDR3 DNA sequence: TGTGCCAGCAGCTTAAGCGTTTACAATGAGCAGTTCTTC.

The chain links TRBV19 to TRBJ1-3, with D perhaps matching TRBD1 (6 bases). There are 16 residues in the CDR3. Germline lookup yields CDR1 LNHDA and CDR2 SQIVND (reference sequence). V lost 4 bases and J lost 3, with 16 bases in between. Here the CDR3 reads CASSTTQGSGGNTIYF. CDR3 in DNA: TGTGCCAGTAGTACGACCCAGGGGAGTGGTGGAAACACCATATATTTT.

This chain joins TRBV28 and TRBJ2-1, with TRBD2 as a possible D gene (6 bases). The CDR3 consists of 17 residues. The germline V gene has CDR1 MDHEN and CDR2 SYDVKM. V shed 6 bases and J shed 2 bases, with 20 bases lying between them. The CDR3 here is CASRLRGTTSAYNEQFF. In nucleotides, the CDR3 is TGTGCCAGCAGGCTTCGGGGGACGACATCGGCCTACAATGAGCAGTTCTTC. Together with reference TRBV28 and TRBJ2-1, the CDR3 gives the full variable domain: DVKVTQSSRYLVKRTGEKVFLECVQDMDHENMFWYRQDPGLGLRLIYFSYDVKMKEKGDIPEGYSVSREKKERFSLILESASTNQTSMYLCASRLRGTTSAYNEQFFGPGTRLTVL.

The chain carries TRBV5-6 and TRBJ2-1, with D tentatively TRBD2 (7 bases). Trimming removed 4 bases at V and 12 bases at J, with 23 bases between. The CDR3 contains 15 residues. Germline V CDR1 and CDR2: SGHDT, YYEEEE. CDR3 in DNA: TGTGCCAGCAGCCCGAAGGGGGGGTCCCTTTGGGTGCAGTTCTTC. It translates to CASSPKGGSLWVQFF.